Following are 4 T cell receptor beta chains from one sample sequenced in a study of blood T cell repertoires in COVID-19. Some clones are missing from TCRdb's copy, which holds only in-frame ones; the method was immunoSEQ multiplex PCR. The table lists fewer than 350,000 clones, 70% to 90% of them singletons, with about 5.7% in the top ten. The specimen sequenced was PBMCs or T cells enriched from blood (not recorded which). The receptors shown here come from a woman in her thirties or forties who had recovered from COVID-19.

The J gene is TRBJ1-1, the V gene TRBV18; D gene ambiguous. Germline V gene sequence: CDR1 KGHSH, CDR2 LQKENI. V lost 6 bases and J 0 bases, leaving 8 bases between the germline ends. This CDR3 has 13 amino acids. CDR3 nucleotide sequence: TGTGCCAGCTCCGATGGGCTGAACACTGAAGCTTTCTTT. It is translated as CASSDGLNTEAFF.

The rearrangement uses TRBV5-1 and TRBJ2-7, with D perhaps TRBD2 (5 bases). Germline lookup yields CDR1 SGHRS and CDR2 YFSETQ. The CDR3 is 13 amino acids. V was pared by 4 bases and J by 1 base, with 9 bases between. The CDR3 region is CASSRGLSYEQYF. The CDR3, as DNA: TGCGCCAGCAGCCGCGGGCTTTCCTACGAGCAGTACTTC. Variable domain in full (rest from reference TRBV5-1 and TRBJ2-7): KAGVTQTPRYLIKTRGQQVTLSCSPISGHRSVSWYQQTPGQGLQFLFEYFSETQRNKGNFPGRFSGRQFSNSRSEMNVSTLELGDSALYLCASSRGLSYEQYFGPGTRLTVT.

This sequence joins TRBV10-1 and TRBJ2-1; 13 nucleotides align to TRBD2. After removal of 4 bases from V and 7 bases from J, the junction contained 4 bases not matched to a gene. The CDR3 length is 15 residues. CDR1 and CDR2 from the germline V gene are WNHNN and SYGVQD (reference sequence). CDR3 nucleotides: TGCGCCAGCAGTGCGGGACTAGCGGGACGAAATGAGCAGTTCTTC. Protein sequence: CASSAGLAGRNEQFF.

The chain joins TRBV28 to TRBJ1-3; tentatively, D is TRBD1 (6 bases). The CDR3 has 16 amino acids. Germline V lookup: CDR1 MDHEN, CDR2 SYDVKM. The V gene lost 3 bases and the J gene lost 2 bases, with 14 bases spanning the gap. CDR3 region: CASSLGGQRPGNTIYF. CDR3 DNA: TGTGCCAGCAGTTTGGGGGGGCAACGGCCTGGAAACACCATATATTTT.